This T cell receptor beta chain stems from a study of cytomegalovirus exposure and HLA in healthy donors. General study results and limits: What a later analysis showed was that several of the most significant clusters appeared linked to common viral pathogens.

PCR used 60 Vbeta primers and 13 Jbeta primers. Profiled with immunoSEQ multiplex PCR; TCRdb holds only in-frame clones, not every one. The table has tens of thousands of clones, approximately 77% seen once. V shed 4 bases and J shed 3 bases, with 4 bases lying between them. The length of the CDR3 is 11 residues. CDR1 SGHTA and CDR2 FQGNSA come from the germline V gene. A remark on this clone: What it recognizes is unknown.

The chain recombines TRBV7-2 with TRBJ2-7, with unresolved D. Source material: PBMCs. The sequence derives from a woman aged 40 to 55 in good health and CMV-seropositive. CDR3 loop: CASSSNYEQYF. The CDR3 nucleotides are TGTGCCAGCAGCTCAAACTACGAGCAGTACTTC.